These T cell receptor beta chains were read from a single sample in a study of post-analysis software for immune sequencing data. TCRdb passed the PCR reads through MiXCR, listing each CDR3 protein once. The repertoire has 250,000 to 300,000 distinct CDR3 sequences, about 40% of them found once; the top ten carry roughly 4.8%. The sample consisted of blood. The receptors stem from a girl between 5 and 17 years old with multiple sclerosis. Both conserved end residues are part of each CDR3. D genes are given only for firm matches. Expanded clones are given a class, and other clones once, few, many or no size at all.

CDR3aa: CASSSSSGGDTQYF
CDR3nt: TGCGCCAGCAGCTCCTCTAGCGGTGGAGATACGCAGTATTTT
abundance: few
d_gene: TRBD2
v_gene: TRBV5-1
j_gene: TRBJ2-3

CDR3aa: CSARDFKRHNEQFF
CDR3nt: TGCAGTGCTAGAGATTTTAAGAGGCACAATGAGCAGTTCTTC
abundance: -
d_gene: -
v_gene: TRBV20-1
j_gene: TRBJ2-1

CDR3aa: CASSPRSGGANTGELFF
CDR3nt: TGTGCCAGCTCACCACGTAGCGGGGGCGCGAACACCGGGGAGCTGTTTTTT
abundance: few
d_gene: TRBD2
v_gene: TRBV18
j_gene: TRBJ2-2

CDR3aa: CASSQGAGYEQYF
CDR3nt: TGCGCCAGCAGCCAAGGGGCTGGGTACGAGCAGTACTTC
abundance: -
d_gene: -
v_gene: TRBV4-1
j_gene: TRBJ2-7

CDR3aa: CASSYSPTGGTDTQYF
CDR3nt: TGTGCCAGCAGTTACTCGCCGACAGGGGGGACAGATACGCAGTATTTT
abundance: many
d_gene: TRBD1
v_gene: TRBV6-5
j_gene: TRBJ2-3

CDR3aa: CSDRTVTGELFF
CDR3nt: TGCAGCGATCGGACTGTCACCGGGGAGCTGTTTTTT
abundance: few
d_gene: -
v_gene: TRBV29-1
j_gene: TRBJ2-2

CDR3aa: CASSFGTGLLSADTQYF
CDR3nt: TGTGCCAGCAGTTTCGGGACAGGGCTTTTGAGCGCAGATACGCAGTATTTT
abundance: few
d_gene: TRBD1
v_gene: TRBV12-3/TRBV12-4
j_gene: TRBJ2-3

CDR3aa: CASSPDLGKLFF
CDR3nt: TGTGCCAGTAGTCCCGACTTGGGAAAACTGTTTTTT
abundance: -
d_gene: -
v_gene: TRBV19
j_gene: TRBJ1-4

CDR3aa: CASISSGTSYNEQFF
CDR3nt: TGTGCCAGCATTTCTAGCGGGACTTCCTACAATGAGCAGTTCTTC
abundance: many
d_gene: TRBD2
v_gene: TRBV11-1
j_gene: TRBJ2-1

CDR3aa: CASSLGQGQNRPQHF
CDR3nt: TGTGCCAGCAGCTTGGGGCAGGGGCAGAATAGGCCCCAGCATTTT
abundance: -
d_gene: -
v_gene: TRBV5-6
j_gene: TRBJ1-5

CDR3aa: CASSQGLAGGSSYNEQFF
CDR3nt: TGTGCCAGCAGCCAGGGACTAGCGGGGGGCAGCTCCTACAATGAGCAGTTCTTC
abundance: many
d_gene: TRBD2
v_gene: TRBV5-6
j_gene: TRBJ2-1

CDR3aa: CASSLILAGSSYNEQFF
CDR3nt: TGTGCCAGCAGCCTCATACTAGCGGGTAGCTCCTACAATGAGCAGTTCTTC
abundance: many
d_gene: TRBD2
v_gene: TRBV3-1
j_gene: TRBJ2-1

CDR3aa: CASSLERYGDTEAFF
CDR3nt: TGCGCCAGCAGCTTGGAGCGGTACGGGGACACTGAAGCTTTCTTT
abundance: many
d_gene: -
v_gene: TRBV5-1
j_gene: TRBJ1-1

CDR3aa: CASSSHSGLAATNEQFF
CDR3nt: TGTGCCAGCAGTTCCCACTCGGGACTAGCGGCTACCAATGAGCAGTTCTTC
abundance: many
d_gene: TRBD2
v_gene: TRBV28
j_gene: TRBJ2-1

CDR3aa: CASTKATSTDTQYF
CDR3nt: TGTGCCAGCACCAAGGCCACTAGCACAGATACGCAGTATTTT
abundance: -
d_gene: -
v_gene: TRBV11-2
j_gene: TRBJ2-3

CDR3aa: CASSMTGNPYEQYF
CDR3nt: TGTGCCAGCAGTATGACAGGGAACCCCTACGAGCAGTACTTC
abundance: -
d_gene: TRBD1
v_gene: TRBV28
j_gene: TRBJ2-7

CDR3aa: CATGTSGGHEETQYF
CDR3nt: TGTGCCACCGGGACTAGCGGGGGGCATGAAGAGACCCAGTACTTC
abundance: many
d_gene: TRBD2
v_gene: TRBV24-1
j_gene: TRBJ2-5